These 14 T cell receptor beta chains were all obtained from the same sample, sequenced in a study of CD8 T cells in ankylosing spondylitis. TCRdb processed the 5' RACE reads anew with MiXCR; each CDR3 protein has one entry. The sample includes roughly 150,000 distinct CDR3 sequences, around 32% seen only once; the top ten take 5.5% to 7.5%. What was sequenced was synovial fluid, either unsorted or a sorted T cell fraction (not recorded which). These receptors all stem from a male donor with ankylosing spondylitis.

This clonotype was counted once. This rearrangement joins TRBV7-2 to TRBJ2-2; 8 bases align to TRBD2. This CDR3 contains 17 residues. Germline assignment: CDR1 SGHTA and CDR2 FQGNSA. After removal of 6 bases from V and 9 bases from J, the junction contained 18 bases not matched to a gene. This chain's CDR3 is CASSSTLLAGRTRELFF. The CDR3 DNA reads as TGTGCCAGCAGTTCCACTCTGCTAGCGGGCCGGACCCGGGAGCTGTTTTTT.

This clonotype was observed a few times. The chain is built from TRBV5-1 and TRBJ1-1; 8 nucleotides agree with TRBD1. The length of the CDR3 is 15 residues. From germline, CDR1 is SGHRS and CDR2 YFSETQ. The V and J ends lost 5 bases and 5 bases, in that order; junction bases with no gene match: 11. The CDR3 region has the DNA TGCGCCAGCAGGTACTCAACAGGGGGTCCTACTGAAGCTTTCTTT. The encoded protein is CASRYSTGGPTEAFF.

The chain combines TRBV6-1 with TRBJ1-5; D not certain. The ends were cut back, 5 bases at V and 5 bases at J, with 10 bases in the middle. The CDR3 is made up of 13 amino acids. The germline V gene has CDR1 MNHNS and CDR2 SASEGT. The CDR3 loop reads CASSPRLDQPQHF. CDR3 nucleotides: TGTGCCAGCAGTCCTAGACTGGATCAGCCCCAGCATTTT.

This sequence joins TRBV27 and TRBJ1-6, with D unresolved. The CDR3 contains 14 residues. From germline, CDR1 is MNHEY and CDR2 SMNVEV (reference sequence). The ends were cut back, 4 bases at V and 7 bases at J, with 11 bases in the middle. The DNA of the CDR3 is TGTGCCAGCAGTTATAACCCCGTCAATTCACCCCTCCACTTT. As protein: CASSYNPVNSPLHF.

The CDR3 here is CSARDRETGNTIYF. The CDR3 nucleotides read TGCAGTGCTAGAGATCGGGAGACTGGAAACACCATATATTTT. V gene TRBV20-1 combines with J gene TRBJ1-3; D unresolved. The germline V gene has CDR1 DFQATT and CDR2 SNEGSKA (reference sequence). CDR3 length equals 14 residues. V was trimmed by 0 bases and J by 2 bases, leaving 8 bases between them.

This clonotype occurred once. This chain links TRBV6-1 with TRBJ1-2; D is perhaps TRBD1 (5 bases). The ends were cut back, 3 bases at V and 4 bases at J, with 9 bases in the middle. This CDR3 comprises 13 residues. Germline V gives CDR1 MNHNS, CDR2 SASEGT. The CDR3: CASSETVLYGYTF. CDR3 bases: TGTGCCAGCAGTGAGACAGTCCTCTATGGCTACACCTTC.

The V gene is TRBV6-5, the J gene TRBJ1-1; D perhaps matches TRBD1 (6 bases). Per germline, CDR1 MNHEY and CDR2 SVGAGI. There are 11 residues in the CDR3. Trimming shortened V by 8 bases and J by 4 bases, and 8 bases separated the two germline ends. CDR3: CASQGSTEAFF. The DNA of the CDR3 is TGTGCCAGCCAGGGGAGCACTGAAGCTTTCTTT.

With respect to this clonotype: The final CDR3 position lacks the conserved phenylalanine or tryptophan, pointing to a likely read error. The J gene is TRBJ1-5, the V gene TRBV6-1; D ambiguous. V shed 0 bases and J shed 0 bases, with 12 bases lying between them. The CDR3 is 17 residues long. Per germline, CDR1 MNHNS and CDR2 SASEGT. CDR3: CASSEAAGLYSNQPQHS. The CDR3 DNA reads TGTGCCAGCAGTGAAGCGGCTGGGCTGTATAGCAATCAGCCCCAGCATTCT.

This clonotype appeared a few times. V is TRBV4-2 and J is TRBJ2-1, with 8 bases fitting TRBD1. CDR1 and CDR2 from the germline V gene are LGHNA and YNFKEQ. Trimming at V came to 1 base and at J to 8 bases, leaving 13 bases not matched to a gene. The CDR3 runs 17 residues. CDR3 region: CASSQGPGQGRVDEQFF. In DNA, the CDR3 is TGTGCCAGCAGCCAAGGGCCAGGACAGGGTCGTGTCGATGAGCAGTTCTTC.

The chain combines TRBV12-3 or TRBV12-4 with TRBJ2-2; D tentatively fits TRBD1 or TRBD2 (6 bases each). The CDR3 is 16 amino acids. With 7 bases removed from V and 4 bases from J, the gap between germline ends came to 19 bases. CDR3 DNA: TGTGCCAGCACCCTTGGGGGGCTGGGACGCACCGGGGAGCTGTTTTTT. Translation gives CASTLGGLGRTGELFF.

The J gene is TRBJ1-3, the V gene TRBV12-3 or TRBV12-4; D gene ambiguous. The CDR3 is 13 amino acids. The V and J ends lost 8 bases and 0 bases respectively, with 8 bases between them. The DNA of the CDR3 is TGTGCCAGCCGATCTCTCTCTGGAAACACCATATATTTT. It yields the protein CASRSLSGNTIYF.

V and J are TRBV7-9 and TRBJ2-7; 10 bases fit TRBD2. Trimming took 2 bases from V and 2 from J; bases not matched to a gene: 9. The CDR3 totals 17 residues. Germline-derived CDR1 and CDR2 are SEHNR and FQNEAQ (reference sequence). The CDR3 bases are TGTGCCAGCAGCTTATACCCTCGACTAGCGGGCACCTACGAGCAGTACTTC. Translation: CASSLYPRLAGTYEQYF.

The gene calls are TRBV9 and TRBJ2-5; D tentatively reads TRBD1 or TRBD2 (5 bases each). Trimming removed 0 bases at V and 5 bases at J, with 17 bases between. The CDR3 spans 16 residues. Germline V gene sequence: CDR1 SGDLS, CDR2 YYNGEE. The DNA for the CDR3 is TGTGCCAGCAGCGTAGGAGGGACCCCCGCTTTGGAGACCCAGTACTTC. This sequence encodes CASSVGGTPALETQYF.

This clonotype appeared a few times. V is TRBV6-2 or TRBV6-3 and J is TRBJ2-1; TRBD2 agrees at 14 bases. J lost 3 bases, V lost 6 bases, and 7 bases had no gene match. Looked up from germline, CDR1 is MNHEY and CDR2 is SVGEGT. This CDR3 has 17 amino acids. CDR3 sequence: CASRQTSGRANYNEQFF. In DNA form, the CDR3 reads TGTGCCAGCAGGCAGACTAGCGGGAGGGCGAACTACAATGAGCAGTTCTTC.